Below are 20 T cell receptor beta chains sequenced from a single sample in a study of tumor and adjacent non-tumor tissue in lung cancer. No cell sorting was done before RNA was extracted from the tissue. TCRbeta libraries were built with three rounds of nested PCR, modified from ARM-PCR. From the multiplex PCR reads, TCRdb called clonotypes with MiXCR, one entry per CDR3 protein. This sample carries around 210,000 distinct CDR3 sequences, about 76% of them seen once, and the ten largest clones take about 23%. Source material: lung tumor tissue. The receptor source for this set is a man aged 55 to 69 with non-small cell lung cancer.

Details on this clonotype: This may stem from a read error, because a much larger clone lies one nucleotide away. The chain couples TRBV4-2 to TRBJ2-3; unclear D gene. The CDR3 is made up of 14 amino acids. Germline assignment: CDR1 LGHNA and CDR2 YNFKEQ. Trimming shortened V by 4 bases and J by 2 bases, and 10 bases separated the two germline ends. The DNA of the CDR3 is TGTGCCAGCAGCCCCTGGACGGACACAGATACGCAGTATTTT. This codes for CASSPWTDTDTQYF.

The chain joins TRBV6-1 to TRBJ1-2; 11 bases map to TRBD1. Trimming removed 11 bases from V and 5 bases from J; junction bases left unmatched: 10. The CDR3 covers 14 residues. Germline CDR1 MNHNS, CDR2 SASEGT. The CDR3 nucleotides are TGTGCCGGCACGACTGGGACAGGGGGATATGGCTACACCTTC. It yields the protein CAGTTGTGGYGYTF.

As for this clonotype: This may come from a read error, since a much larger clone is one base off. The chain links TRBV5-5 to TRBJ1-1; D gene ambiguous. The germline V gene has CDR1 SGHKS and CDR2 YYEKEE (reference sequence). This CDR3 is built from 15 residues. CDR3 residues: CANSLQLPMNTEAFF. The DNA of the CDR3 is TGTGCCAACAGCCTACAGCTACCTATGAACACTGAAGCTTTCTTT.

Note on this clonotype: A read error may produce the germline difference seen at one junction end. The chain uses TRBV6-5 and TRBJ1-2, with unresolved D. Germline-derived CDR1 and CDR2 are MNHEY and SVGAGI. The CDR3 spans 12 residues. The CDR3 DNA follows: TGTGTCAGCAGCAAAGGTGGCTATGGTTACACCTTC. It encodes CVSSKGGYGYTF.

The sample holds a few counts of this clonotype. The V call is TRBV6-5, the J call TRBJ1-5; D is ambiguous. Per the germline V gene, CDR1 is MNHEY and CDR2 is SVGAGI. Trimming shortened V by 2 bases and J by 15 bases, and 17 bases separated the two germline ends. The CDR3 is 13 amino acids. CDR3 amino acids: CASSYRRETIRHF. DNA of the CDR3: TGTGCCAGCAGTTACCGCCGGGAGACGATACGGCATTTT.

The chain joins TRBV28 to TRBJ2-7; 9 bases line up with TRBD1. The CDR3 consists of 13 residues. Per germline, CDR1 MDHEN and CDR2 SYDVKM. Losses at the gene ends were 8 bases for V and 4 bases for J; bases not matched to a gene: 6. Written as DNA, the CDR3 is TGTGCCAGCGCCTCGGGACAGGGTTACGAGCAGTACTTC. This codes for CASASGQGYEQYF.

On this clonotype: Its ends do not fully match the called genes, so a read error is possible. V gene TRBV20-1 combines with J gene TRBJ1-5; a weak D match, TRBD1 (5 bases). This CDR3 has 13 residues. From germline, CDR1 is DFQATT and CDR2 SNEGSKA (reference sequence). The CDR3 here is CSASPGGDQPQNF. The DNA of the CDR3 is TGCAGTGCTAGTCCGGGGGGAGATCAGCCCCAGAATTTT.

CDR3 in amino acids: CSAMDWAGVHSYNEQFF. The CDR3 DNA reads TGCAGTGCTATGGACTGGGCAGGAGTCCATTCCTACAATGAGCAGTTCTTC. V usage is TRBV20-1 and J usage is TRBJ2-1; possible D gene TRBD2, 5 bases. Per the germline V gene, CDR1 is DFQATT and CDR2 is SNEGSKA (reference sequence). This CDR3 is built from 17 residues. Trimming cost V 4 bases and J 1 base, with 20 bases left between them.

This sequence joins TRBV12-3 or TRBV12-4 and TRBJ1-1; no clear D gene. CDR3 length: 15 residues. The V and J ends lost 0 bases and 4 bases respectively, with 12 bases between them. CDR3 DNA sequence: TGTGCCAGCAGTTTAGCGTATATCACCAGCACTGAAGCTTTCTTT. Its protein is CASSLAYITSTEAFF.

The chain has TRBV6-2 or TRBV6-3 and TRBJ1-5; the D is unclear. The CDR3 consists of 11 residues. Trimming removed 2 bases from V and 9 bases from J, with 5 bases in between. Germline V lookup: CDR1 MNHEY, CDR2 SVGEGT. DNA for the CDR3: TGTGCCAGCAGTTACCCCGCGCCCCAGCATTTT. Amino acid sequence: CASSYPAPQHF.

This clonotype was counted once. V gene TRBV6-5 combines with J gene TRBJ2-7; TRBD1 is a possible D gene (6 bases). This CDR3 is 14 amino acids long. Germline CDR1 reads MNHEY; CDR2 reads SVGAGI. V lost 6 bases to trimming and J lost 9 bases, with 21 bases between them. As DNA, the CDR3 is TGTGCCAGCAGCGGGTACAGGGTCATATCCGGGCAGTACTTC. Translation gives CASSGYRVISGQYF.

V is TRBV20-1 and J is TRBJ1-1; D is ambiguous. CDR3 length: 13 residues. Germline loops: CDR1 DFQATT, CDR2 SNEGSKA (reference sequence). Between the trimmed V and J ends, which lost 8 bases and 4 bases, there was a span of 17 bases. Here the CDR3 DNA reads TGCAGTACTATGAGGGATGTGAGCACTGAAGCTTTCTTT. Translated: CSTMRDVSTEAFF.

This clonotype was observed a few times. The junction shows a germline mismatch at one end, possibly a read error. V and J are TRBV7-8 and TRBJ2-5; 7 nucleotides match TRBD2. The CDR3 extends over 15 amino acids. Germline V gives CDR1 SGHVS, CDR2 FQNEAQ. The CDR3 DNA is TGTGCCAGCAGTCCAGACGGGGGGTACCAGGAGACCCAGTACTTC. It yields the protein CASSPDGGYQETQYF.

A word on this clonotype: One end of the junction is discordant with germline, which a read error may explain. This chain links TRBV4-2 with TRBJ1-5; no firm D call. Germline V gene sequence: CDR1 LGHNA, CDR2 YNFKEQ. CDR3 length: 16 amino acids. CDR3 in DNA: TGTTCCAGCAGCCAAACCGGTTGGGGTGAGGTCCAGCCCCAGCATTTT. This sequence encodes CSSSQTGWGEVQPQHF.

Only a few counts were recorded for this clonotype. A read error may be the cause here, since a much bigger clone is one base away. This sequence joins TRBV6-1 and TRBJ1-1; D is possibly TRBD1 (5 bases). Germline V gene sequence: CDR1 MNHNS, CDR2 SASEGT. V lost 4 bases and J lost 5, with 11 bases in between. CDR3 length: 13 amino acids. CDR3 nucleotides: TGTGCCAGCAGTGCCCCAGGGCGGACTGAAGCTTTCTTT. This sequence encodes CASSAPGRTEAFF.

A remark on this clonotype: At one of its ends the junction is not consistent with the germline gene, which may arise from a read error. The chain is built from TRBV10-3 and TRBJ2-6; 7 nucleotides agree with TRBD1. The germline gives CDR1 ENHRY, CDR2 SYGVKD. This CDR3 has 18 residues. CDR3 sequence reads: CVIAPATGAYSGANVLTF. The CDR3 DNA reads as TGTGTCATCGCCCCCGCTACAGGGGCCTACTCTGGGGCCAACGTCCTGACTTTC.

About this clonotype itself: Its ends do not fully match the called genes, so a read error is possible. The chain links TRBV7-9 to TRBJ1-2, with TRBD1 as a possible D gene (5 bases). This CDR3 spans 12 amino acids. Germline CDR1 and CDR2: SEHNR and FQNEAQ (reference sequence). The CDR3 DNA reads TGTGCCAGCAGCTTGGTCAGGGTTGACTACATCTTC. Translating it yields CASSLVRVDYIF.

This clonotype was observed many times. For the CDR3, the DNA is TGCGCCAGCAGCGCGGGTCTGACAGGGGGAATTGGCTACACCTTC. Translated: CASSAGLTGGIGYTF. V and J are TRBV4-3 and TRBJ1-2; 9 nucleotides align to TRBD1. V shed 5 bases, J shed 7 bases, and the junction held 11 bases outside the gene matches. The CDR3 is 15 residues long. Germline CDR1 reads LGHNA; CDR2 reads YSLEER.

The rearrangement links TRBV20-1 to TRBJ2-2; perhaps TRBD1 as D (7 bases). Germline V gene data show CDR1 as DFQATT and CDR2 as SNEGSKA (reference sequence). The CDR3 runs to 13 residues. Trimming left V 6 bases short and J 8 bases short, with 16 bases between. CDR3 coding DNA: TGCAGTGCAACCCAGGGGGGTCGAGGGGAGCTGTTTTTT. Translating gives CSATQGGRGELFF.

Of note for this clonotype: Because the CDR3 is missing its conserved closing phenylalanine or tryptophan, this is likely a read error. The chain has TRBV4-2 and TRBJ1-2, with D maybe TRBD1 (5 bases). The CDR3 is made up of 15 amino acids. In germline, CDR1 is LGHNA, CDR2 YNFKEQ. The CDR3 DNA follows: TGTGCCAGCAGTCAAGATGGTCGTGGGGGCTATGGCTACACCTCC. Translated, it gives CASSQDGRGGYGYTS.